This T cell receptor beta chain was found in a study of human T cells and chemical hapten exposure. In the study overall: From small differences in pooled library volume came most of the variation in per-sample TCR yields.

CDR1 is SGHVS and CDR2 is FNYEAQ in the germline V gene. The CDR3 loop spans 15 amino acids. J gave up 8 bases and V 0 bases, and 7 bases lay outside the gene matches. Time point in this sample: patch test 1, 2 weeks after DPC sensitization. Treatment meaning: therapeutic diphenylcyclopropenone sensitization with weekly scalp DPC. TCRdb called the RACE reads again in MiXCR, with one record for every CDR3 protein. The sample holds 150,000 to 200,000 distinct CDR3 sequences; about 14% are singletons and the top ten take about 1.7%. The clonotype originates from a woman aged 25 to 39 with alopecia areata. Some clones in this sample may be carry-over from other donors' samples. V gene TRBV7-6 combines with J gene TRBJ2-1; 7 bases line up with TRBD2. The sequencing here drew on whole blood, taken in connection with sensitization to the hapten diphenylcyclopropenone (DPC). The CDR3 loop reads CASSLAGGGRHEQFF. The DNA of the CDR3 is TGTGCCAGCAGCTTAGCGGGGGGAGGGCGTCATGAGCAGTTCTTC.